This T cell receptor beta chain was recovered during a study of cytomegalovirus exposure and HLA in healthy donors (dated 2017 in TCRdb). Background on the whole study: An earlier analysis of approximately 600 of the donors reported more than 250 Gb of sequence data and 117 million unique TCR beta sequences from 190 million or so T cells. Rather than drawing on any new phenotypic data, the later analysis identified candidate immune exposures from TCR beta sequences and the way those sequences occurred across donors. The number of donors typed differed by locus, with 629-630 for A, B, C, DRB1 and DQB1, approximately 500 for DQA1, 600 to 610 for DPA1, and approximately 470 for DPB1. The aim of the study was to test whether cataloging public T cell receptors could identify signatures of past pathogen exposure. To predict cytomegalovirus infection status, the study combined high-throughput TCR immunosequencing, statistical association of individual TCRs with disease status, and machine learning. Every discovery cohort repertoire had been produced on one sequencing platform. A later genetic analysis took genome-wide SNP genotypes for about three fifths of the 666 donors and used that subset as a discovery cohort. Of the 398 genotyped donors, about 80% fell in the genetic ancestry cluster associated with self-reported Caucasian donors. HLA typing covered class I and class II loci at four-digit resolution. Alongside the repertoire data, information on donor age, sex, ethnicity and CMV serostatus was compiled. An early release that covered some 630 HLA-typed donors contained approximately 300 gigabases of sequencing data and around 85 million unique TCR sequences. Because of strong linkage in the cohort, 4 to 6 DR-DQ haplotypes were treated as single units for association and clustering. In a later analysis, previously published TCR beta repertoires from more than 500 donors were re-analyzed and high-resolution HLA genotyping was added so that TCR occurrence patterns could be studied. Among 350 to 400 genotyped donors of the cohort, an average of roughly 240,000 unique TCR beta nucleotide sequences were sequenced per donor, around 18% of them non-productive. To decide whether each TCR beta V gene segment behaved as functional or pseudogenic, an earlier analysis of several hundred of the donors relied on high-throughput TCR beta sequencing. The T cell repertoires of some 670 subjects were profiled by immunosequencing and related to cytomegalovirus serostatus. Along with the roughly 610-subject first cohort, a separate validation cohort of 120 different subjects was used.

Library preparation used the immunoSEQ multiplex PCR assay. For the multiplex PCR, a mixture combining 60 forward primers for TCR Vbeta segments and 13 reverse primers for TCR Jbeta segments was used. The CDR3 region of rearranged TCR beta genes was amplified from genomic DNA by a multiplex PCR assay. On the Illumina HiSeq System, the amplified TCR beta libraries were sequenced as 87-base-pair reads. For the original study's pipeline: In a later analysis, tens of millions of unique TCR beta chains were counted across the approximately 620 repertoires, and about 9.9 million of these chains were shared by at least two donors. Raw reads were error-corrected and collapsed into unique sequences with a nearest-neighbor algorithm that merged closely related sequences to remove PCR and sequencing errors. V, D and J gene segments were assigned by aligning CDR3 sequences to IMGT reference sequences. For a sequence to be retained, at least a six-nucleotide match to both a V gene segment and a J gene segment was required. A rearrangement was called productive if the CDR3 had no stop codons and remained in frame with V and J, and every other rearrangement was called non-productive. Following IMGT convention, CDR3 was defined as the stretch from the second conserved V-encoded cysteine to the conserved J-encoded phenylalanine. Sequences without an unambiguous match to a single V gene segment were excluded from the earlier analysis of 450 to 650 of the donors. An earlier analysis of 500 to 700 of the donors classified V segments as functional when productive rearrangements were above 56.7% and as segregating when the standard deviation between donors was above 5%. A statistical classification framework was developed to diagnose cytomegalovirus status using the catalog of TCR beta chain sequences. In a later analysis, TCR nucleotide sequences were compared against IMGT/GENE-DB human TR gene sequences so that V and J genes could be assigned. The TCRdist pipeline was used in a later analysis to assign CDR3 sequences and most-parsimonious VDJ recombination scenarios. In a later analysis, each TCR beta chain was defined by its CDR3 amino acid sequence together with its V-gene family, and reads lacking a unique V-gene family were excluded. A later analysis removed 600 or so highly shared, low-generation-probability nucleotide sequences to deal with suspected cross-contamination and a sequencing artifact. For each public chain, a later analysis derived a clonal expansion index from normalized ranks of inferred template counts within each repertoire. Generation probabilities in a later analysis came from a VDJ recombination model fitted to out-of-frame rearrangements, and those results were checked against IGoR. Hypergeometric tests were used in a later analysis to score TCR-TCR, TCR-HLA and TCR-CMV co-occurrence, with a repertoire-size bias correction applied to the TCR pairs. False discovery rates were estimated in a later analysis by permuting HLA or CMV assignments 20 times. In a later analysis, co-occurring TCRs were grouped with DBSCAN, and TCRdist sequence similarity was added when clustering was performed within HLA-allele-positive subsets. Repertoires with fewer than 30,000 or more than 120,000 public chains were left out of co-occurrence clustering, as were roughly five repertoires with anomalous nucleotide sharing. TCRdb re-hosts the immuneACCESS table, in-frame sequences only. Its copies lack some clones; in the studies checked, an unresolved V gene accounts for under half of them, and the cause for the rest is not known. Clonal size and the V and J genes are those of that table, whereas D and trimming came from the DNA. In all, the sample holds some 200,000 clones, and 80% of those were seen once. Jointly, the top ten make up under 0.85% of the sample.

Trimming accounts for 4 bases at V and 2 bases at J, while the number of junction bases matched to no gene is 7. CDR3 length: 15 amino acids, cysteine to phenylalanine. The retained sequence is limited to the CDR3, 45 bases, with the frame set at the first base. The germline V gene (reference sequence) sets CDR1 to SGHNT and CDR2 to YYREEE. The cohort was made up of 666 healthy bone marrow donors. At the time of sampling, every cohort member was nominally healthy, though immune exposures that went unrecorded were likely present. The donor tested CMV seronegative, placing the donor among the roughly 400 seronegative members of the cohort. Every donor gave a peripheral blood sample, and the peripheral blood mononuclear cells from that sample were used for TCR beta sequencing. The Qiagen DNeasy Blood Extraction Kit was used to extract genomic DNA from the blood cell samples. The paper as a whole reports these results and caveats: Presence/absence analyses assumed roughly uniform sequencing depth across donors, an assumption that may not hold. Because HLA typing was unavailable for some donors at each locus, only the typed subset was used in association tests. A later analysis associated 16,951 TCR beta sequences with specific HLA alleles at a false discovery rate of 0.05. Only TCR beta chains were sequenced in this cohort, and the absence of alpha or paired-chain data limited detectable features. Across donors, most TCR sequences were observed very rarely, whereas some public TCRs were present in many individuals. Some IMGT-functional V segments, including TRBV6-2 and TRBV6-3, could not be told apart with the 87-base-pair reads, so those segments were excluded. In the study, approximately 160 TCR beta chains were listed as associated with cytomegalovirus. In a later analysis, several top co-occurrence clusters were reported to appear linked to parvovirus B19, influenza, CMV and Epstein-Barr virus. CMV serostatus was the only immune exposure information available for the cohort. According to a later genetic analysis, donors in an Asian-associated ancestry cluster had fewer N-insertions in productive TCRs than the roughly 700-donor mean. When HLA alleles, especially DR and DQ, strongly co-occurred, attributing TCR associations to individual alleles was difficult. In an earlier analysis of several hundred of the donors, most TCR beta V segments were observed in productive rearrangements about 87% or about 30% of the time, broadly matching IMGT annotations. In a later analysis, most CMV-associated TCR beta chains were found to appear HLA-restricted, with HLA associations seemingly driven largely by CMV exposure. Because counts were too low, roughly 17 rarely observed V segments, including chromosome 9 orphons, were left out of the earlier analysis of a few hundred of the donors. Compared with equally common non-associated chains, HLA-associated TCR beta chains in a later analysis were more clonally expanded and had lower generation probabilities. In vitro tests confirmed that a few of the cytomegalovirus-associated TCR beta chains recognize cytomegalovirus antigens. A further reported finding was that TCR beta sequences accurately predicted the HLA-A and HLA-B alleles for most subjects in the first cohort. Linkage disequilibrium might explain the correlated functional status among segregating V segments, but an unknown experimental factor could not be ruled out. In a later analysis, the rate of TCR association differed among HLA loci, with DRB1 alleles having the most associated TCRs and HLA-C alleles having the fewest. V-gene and J-gene trimming of TCR beta chains was associated with a missense DCLRE1C variant in a later genetic analysis, and the association was replicated in an independent cohort. It was suggested by the authors that the approach could potentially be generalized to other disease states and immunological phenotypes. The classifier was reported to diagnose cytomegalovirus status with high specificity and sensitivity in both the original cohort and the validation cohort. The sequencing pipeline was judged likely to have produced a cluster of highly shared sequence variants as a technical artifact.

With respect to this clone: Which antigen it targets is not known. No quality values exist for individual bases; no much larger clone is one base distant.

The chain was built from TRBV5-4 and TRBJ2-7, with 9 middle bases fitting TRBD2. The sample comprised PBMCs. The source of this sequence is a boy between 10 and 17 years old in good health and CMV-seronegative. The CDR3 sequence is CASSLISSGAYEQYF. In nucleotides, the sequence is TGTGCCAGCAGCCTTATATCTAGCGGGGCCTACGAGCAGTACTTC.